The entry below gives a single T cell receptor beta chain sequence along with its context. PCR amplification relied on 60 Vbeta primers (plus 13 Jbeta primers). Generated by immunoSEQ multiplex PCR, the TCRdb table keeps only in-frame clones and is missing some. This table holds 150,000 to 200,000 clones, 75% to 90% found once. This record comes from a study of cytomegalovirus exposure and HLA in healthy donors. The CDR3 has 15 amino acids. Germline CDR1 reads SGHTA; CDR2 reads FQGNSA. V was shortened by 5 bases and J by 0 bases, with 11 bases between the two germline ends. Sequenced sample: PBMCs. The rearrangement links TRBV7-2 to TRBJ1-3; tentatively, D is TRBD1 (5 bases). This TCR was recovered from a man younger than 35 in good health and CMV-seropositive. The CDR3 loop is CASSPRRGSGNTIYF. Here the CDR3 DNA reads TGTGCCAGCAGCCCCCGGAGGGGCTCTGGAAACACCATATATTTT.